Listed below are T cell receptor beta chains from one sample, sequenced in a study of regulatory and conventional T cells in RAG deficiency. Clones were sequenced by immunoSEQ multiplex PCR, and TCRdb holds only the in-frame ones, with some missing. The sample contains more than 7,500 clones, around 94% of which appear only once. The specimen was CD4+ effector T cells sorted from blood. These receptors all stem from a human donor with RAG deficiency presenting as severe combined immunodeficiency. The CDR3 runs from the conserved cysteine through the conserved F or W. A D gene is named only where the DNA matches it firmly. Size values are once, few and many counts, or a class for expanded clones, and some rows have none.

v_gene	d_gene	j_gene	abundance	CDR3nt	CDR3aa
TRBV27	TRBD1	TRBJ2-7	.	TGTGCCAGCAGGCCAGGGGCCGGGACAGGGTACCACGAGCAGTACTTC	CASRPGAGTGYHEQYF
TRBV5-1	.	TRBJ2-4	.	TGCGCCAGCAGCTTGACTAGGGGCCTGGCGGACATTCAGTACTTC	CASSLTRGLADIQYF
TRBV20-1	.	TRBJ2-5	once	TGCAGTGCTGCCGTTCTGGAGACCCAGTACTTC	CSAAVLETQYF
TRBV9	TRBD1	TRBJ2-3	.	TGTGCCAGCAGCGCCCGACAGGGGGTCTCAGATACGCAGTATTTT	CASSARQGVSDTQYF
TRBV6-6	TRBD1	TRBJ2-5	.	TGTGCCAGCAGTTACGCCAGGGGGCTGCAAGAGACCCAGTACTTC	CASSYARGLQETQYF
TRBV6-1	.	TRBJ2-5	.	TGTGCCAGCAGTGCTCCCTCCAGGGGACGGGAGACCCAGTACTTC	CASSAPSRGRETQYF
TRBV25-1	.	TRBJ2-7	.	TGTGCCAGCAGTGGATTCTGGGGGGGGCCCTACGAGCAGTACTTC	CASSGFWGGPYEQYF
TRBV30	TRBD1	TRBJ2-2	once	TGTGCCTGGACACAGGGGGCCGGGGAGCTGTTTTTT	CAWTQGAGELFF
TRBV19	TRBD2	TRBJ2-5	.	TGTGCCAGTAGTATGCTAGCGGGGGAGCTCCAAGAGACCCAGTACTTC	CASSMLAGELQETQYF
TRBV5-6	TRBD1	TRBJ2-4	.	TGTGCCAGCAGCGAGACAGGGGTTACCAAAAACATTCAGTACTTC	CASSETGVTKNIQYF
TRBV7-3	.	TRBJ2-3	.	TGTGCCAGCAGCCCGACAGGCCCAGATACGCAGTATTTT	CASSPTGPDTQYF
TRBV28	TRBD1	TRBJ2-7	.	TGTGCCAGCAGTTTACCTCACACAGGGGCATCCTACGAGCAGTACTTC	CASSLPHTGASYEQYF
TRBV7-2	.	TRBJ2-1	once	TGTGCCAGCACCCCGCGGAGGGGTCACAATGAGCAGTTCTTC	CASTPRRGHNEQFF
TRBV7-3	TRBD2	TRBJ2-1	.	TGTGCCAGCAGCCCGGGGGGAGGCCACAATGAGCAGTTCTTC	CASSPGGGHNEQFF
TRBV5-4	.	TRBJ2-1	.	TGTGCCAGCACAACTCACCCCCCGGGCAGCTCCTACAATGAGCAGTTCTTC	CASTTHPPGSSYNEQFF
TRBV27	.	TRBJ2-7	once	TGTGCCAGCAGTTTAATCGGCCTGCTCTCCTACGAGCAGTACTTC	CASSLIGLLSYEQYF
TRBV11-2	.	TRBJ1-2	.	TGTGCCAGCAGCCCTGGTTCTTTTTATGGCTACACCTTC	CASSPGSFYGYTF
TRBV7-9	.	TRBJ1-2	.	TGTGCCAGCAGCTTAGAAGGGGTTAACTATGGCTACACCTTC	CASSLEGVNYGYTF
TRBV7-2	.	TRBJ2-5	.	TGTGCCAGCAGCTCCCGAAGGGGGGAGACCCAGTACTTC	CASSSRRGETQYF
TRBV9	.	TRBJ2-7	.	TGTGCCAGCAGCGTAGTAGAGGGACGGAAGCACTTC	CASSVVEGRKHF
TRBV9	.	TRBJ2-7	.	TGTGCCAGCAGCGAGAGGGTGCGCGGGGAGCAGTACTTC	CASSERVRGEQYF
TRBV7-2	.	TRBJ2-5	.	TGTGCCAGCAGCTTAGTGGGGGGCGCTGAGACCCAGTACTTC	CASSLVGGAETQYF
TRBV29-1	TRBD1	TRBJ2-7	.	TGCAGCGTTGAAGCCTGGGGGACAGGGGGCAGGGAGCAGTACTTC	CSVEAWGTGGREQYF
TRBV6-6	.	TRBJ2-2	.	TGTGCCAGCCTCCGTGACAGTAACACCGGGGAGCTGTTTTTT	CASLRDSNTGELFF
TRBV5-1	.	TRBJ2-3	.	TGCGCCAGCAGCTTGGCCCCCGGAGAGGGTACGCAGTATTTT	CASSLAPGEGTQYF
TRBV15	.	TRBJ2-7	.	TGTGCCACCAGCAGAGATCCGGGCTACGAGCAGTACTTC	CATSRDPGYEQYF
TRBV7-2	.	TRBJ1-4	.	TGTGCCAGCAGCCACGGGGTTAATGAAAAACTGTTTTTT	CASSHGVNEKLFF